This T cell receptor (beta chain) is drawn from a study of beta chain features in type 1 diabetes. The CDR3 contains 14 residues. V trimming: 6 bases; J trimming: 7 bases; junction bases outside the gene matches: 4. Germline lookup yields CDR1 MDHEN and CDR2 SYDVKM. The sample holds a few counts of this clone. Sequenced material consisted of expressed TCRB transcripts (all of the isolated RNA was reverse transcribed). This table comes from immunoSEQ multiplex PCR, and its TCRdb copy is limited to in-frame clones, with some not included. This table has more than 350,000 clones, 9.5% to 12% appearing once.

What was sequenced was naive CD4+ T cells from blood. This sequence originates from a woman aged 18-29 years in good health. This chain uses TRBV28 with TRBJ1-6; 9 bases are shared with TRBD1. DNA of the CDR3: TGTGCCAGCAGCTGGGGACAGGGCAATTCACCCCTCCACTTT. Protein product: CASSWGQGNSPLHF.